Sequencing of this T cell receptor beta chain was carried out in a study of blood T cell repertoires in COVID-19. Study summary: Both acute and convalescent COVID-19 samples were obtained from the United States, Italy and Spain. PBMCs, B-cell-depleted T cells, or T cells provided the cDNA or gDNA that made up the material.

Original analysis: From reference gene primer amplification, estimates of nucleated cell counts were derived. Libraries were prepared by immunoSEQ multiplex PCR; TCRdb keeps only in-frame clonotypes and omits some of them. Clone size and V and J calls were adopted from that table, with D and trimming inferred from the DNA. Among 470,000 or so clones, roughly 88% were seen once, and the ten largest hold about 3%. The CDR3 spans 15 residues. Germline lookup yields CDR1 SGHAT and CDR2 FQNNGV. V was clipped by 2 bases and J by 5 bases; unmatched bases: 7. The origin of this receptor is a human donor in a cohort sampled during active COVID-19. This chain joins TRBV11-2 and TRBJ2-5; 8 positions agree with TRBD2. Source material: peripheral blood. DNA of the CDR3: TGTGCCAGCAGCTTAACAGCGGGAGACTCTGAGACCCAGTACTTC. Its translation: CASSLTAGDSETQYF. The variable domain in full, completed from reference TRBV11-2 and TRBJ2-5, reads EAGVAQSPRYKIIEKRQSVAFWCNPISGHATLYWYQQILGQGPKLLIQFQNNGVVDDSQLPKDRFSAERLKGVDSTLKIQPAKLEDSAVYLCASSLTAGDSETQYFGPGTRLLVL.